These T cell receptor beta chains were read from a single sample in a study of T cells in Graves' hyperthyroidism and ophthalmopathy. One entry per CDR3 protein results from TCRdb running MiXCR on the multiplex PCR reads. The sample records a few hundred thousand distinct CDR3 sequences, 35% to 50% being singletons. Sequencing used peripheral blood or thyroid tissue (not recorded which). The receptors originated from an adult woman with Graves' disease, either hyperthyroidism or ophthalmopathy (not recorded which). Both conserved end residues are trimmed from each CDR3. Fields, in order: V gene, CDR3 protein.

TRBV4-1	ASSPSGAGGYYEQY
TRBV7-9	ASSFSGFSPSTYEQY
TRBV30	AWRSRGRNSPLH
TRBV19	ASSQIAGGGEQY
TRBV2	ASRPETGSPLH
TRBV29-1	SVEMWSEAF
TRBV24-1	ASSSLAGGRNTGETQY
TRBV20-1	SARDPRGDYGYT
TRBV7-8	ASSSSGTDTYEQY
TRBV6-5	ASNDRDSYEQY
TRBV5-1	ASSPDGGSNQPQH
TRBV12-3/TRBV12-4	ASRSGHQNTEAF
TRBV14	ASSQVDTQY
TRBV11-2	ASNPGLQDEQY
TRBV11-3	ASSLALGTEDT
TRBV5-1	ASSSDRVEAF
TRBV3-1	ASSGGAAEKLF
TRBV12-3/TRBV12-4	ASSRGNVNSPLH
TRBV29-1	SVGGGERETQY
TRBV7-3	ASSLGLGISSEAF
TRBV24-1	ATCSQDRPQH
TRBV5-1	ASSLYGSNYEQY
TRBV5-6	ASSRDSYEKLF
TRBV24-1	ATGTGGDQPQH
TRBV6-6	ASSYRVIGNQPQH
TRBV7-3	ASSSTSGGNTGELF
TRBV10-3	AISETGANVLT
TRBV5-6	ASSLGRRAEAF
TRBV14	DRASGEYGYT
TRBV19	ASSPGTSGTDTQY
TRBV20-1	SAYTRDYSNQPQH
TRBV9	ASSAGASGRTGELF
TRBV19	ASTRDGSNYGYT
TRBV5-6	ASLNYGFSGTEAF
TRBV7-2	ASSSGGSTDTQY
TRBV7-9	ASIARGTGANVLT
TRBV7-2	ASSTRGRALWETQY
TRBV9	ASSVARGARDGYT
TRBV19	ASSIREGDGSPYEQY
TRBV20-1	SARARGRGGYT
TRBV19	ASSTRIGDGSGNTIY
TRBV12-3/TRBV12-4	ASSLGGIQPQH
TRBV2	ASSLRDPLSYEQY
TRBV7-9	ASSVETGNEQF
TRBV5-1	ASSLGQTATNNEKLF
TRBV4-2	ASSQEGVNQPQH
TRBV5-1	ASSPIPLTGTPNGYT
TRBV10-3	AIRTEVAGGKLF
TRBV29-1	SRDSMNTEAF
TRBV14	ASSQEGERRGYNEQF
TRBV9	ASSSPGGLFGYT
TRBV24-1	ATSATGSAQY
TRBV20-1	SAPPGNYGYT
TRBV20-1	SARLPWVQGFNEQY
TRBV10-3	AIRTGLAGETQY